A selection of T cell receptor beta chains follows, all from one sample in a study of blood T cell repertoires in COVID-19. Method: immunoSEQ multiplex PCR; TCRdb's copy keeps in-frame clones and lacks some. The sample has tens of thousands of clones; 70% to 90% are singletons. What was sequenced was peripheral blood. These receptors were collected from a woman aged 55-70 years with acute or convalescent COVID-19. Both conserved end residues are trimmed from each CDR3.

ASSQSRDRDSYEQY	14	TRBV7-8	TRBJ2-7
ASSGDSPQPQH	11	TRBV2	TRBJ1-5
ATSGSLRGAHNEQF	14	TRBV15	TRBJ2-1
ASSRDRYNSPLH	12	TRBV18	TRBJ1-6
ASSYTELNQPQH	12	TRBV5-8	TRBJ1-5
ASRETGVRIGELF	13	TRBV5-1	TRBJ2-2
ASPLRGGNEKLF	12	TRBV30	TRBJ1-4
ASSLGGQYNSPLH	13	TRBV28	TRBJ1-6
ASSSGQGGSQPQH	13	TRBV2	TRBJ1-5
ASSFRQDGFNQPQH	14	TRBV19	TRBJ1-5
ASSPQNSYEQY	11	TRBV18	TRBJ2-7
ASSLNGQVALYEQY	14	TRBV11-1	TRBJ2-7
ASSIPGRQGKLYEQY	15	TRBV19	TRBJ2-7
ASSSLGTRNNEQF	13	TRBV27	TRBJ2-1
ASSPQWGQTRTEAF	14	TRBV16	TRBJ1-1
ASSLESGGPYNEQF	14	TRBV11-1	TRBJ2-1
ASIPTGGAWSEQY	13	TRBV2	TRBJ2-7
ASSRRGGSTDTQY	13	TRBV27	TRBJ2-3
ASSYYLCQGGSYNEQF	16	TRBV27	TRBJ2-1
ATRQATYGYT	10	TRBV15	TRBJ1-2
ASSGQGGRAEQY	12	TRBV14	TRBJ2-7
ASGTPGTYGYT	11	TRBV3-1/TRBV3-2	TRBJ1-2
ASSSPGTGQY	10	TRBV12-3/TRBV12-4	TRBJ2-7
ASSPPSSGPAGGYT	14	TRBV18	TRBJ1-2
ASSWRTDDNYGYT	13	TRBV5-1	TRBJ1-2
ASSRDRNYGYT	11	TRBV19	TRBJ1-2
ASSQLQGQGEQY	12	TRBV19	TRBJ2-7
ASTSGTSGGNEQF	13	TRBV5-1	TRBJ2-1
ASSLKLGRQTTTNTEAF	17	TRBV7-8	TRBJ1-1
ASSAAGLGNSPLH	13	TRBV7-2	TRBJ1-6
ASSVTTGAQGPGYT	14	TRBV2	TRBJ1-2
ASSETYLGDRGIFGGYT	17	TRBV6-1	TRBJ1-2
ASSSDRGGQETQY	13	TRBV7-3	TRBJ2-5
ATGRGTEAF	9	TRBV24-1	TRBJ1-1
ASSIEFGQGGYT	12	TRBV19	TRBJ1-2
ASSPSWTAGNQPQH	14	TRBV18	TRBJ1-5
ASSETLVFSNQPQH	14	TRBV6-1	TRBJ1-5
ASSELNRNEKLF	12	TRBV10-2	TRBJ1-4
ASSLLAGENRY	11	TRBV5-4	TRBJ2-3
ASSQDGLAGALF	12	TRBV4-1	TRBJ2-1
ASSQDQGTGGGNTIY	15	TRBV4-2	TRBJ1-3
ASSFYRVTWELF	12	TRBV28	TRBJ2-2
ASSLRDRFNTEAF	13	TRBV7-8	TRBJ1-1
ASREQGLNTEAF	12	TRBV27	TRBJ1-1
ASSQEQGRHYEQY	13	TRBV4-2	TRBJ2-7
ASSFWVDSAEAF	12	TRBV28	TRBJ1-1
ASSYDFAEGNSPLH	14	TRBV6-5	TRBJ1-6
AWSVRRWAGSPNTEAF	16	TRBV30	TRBJ1-1
ASSPLAANTGELF	13	TRBV13	TRBJ2-2
ASSSDRGYGYT	11	TRBV12-3/TRBV12-4	TRBJ1-2
ASSREQGASSPLH	13	TRBV7-2	TRBJ1-6
ASSYNTATNEKLF	13	TRBV6-5	TRBJ1-4
ASSYRDRWPQH	11	TRBV6-5	TRBJ1-5